This entry features one TCR beta chain sequence. The antigen is undetermined. At collection, donors were nominally healthy, but unrecorded immune exposures were probable. PCR employed 60 Vbeta and 13 Jbeta primers. TCRdb's table, derived via immunoSEQ multiplex PCR, lists solely in-frame clones and lacks some. This sample has about 140,000 clones, with about 77% found just once. These data belong to a study of cytomegalovirus exposure and HLA in healthy donors. Study observations and caveats: A later analysis found TCR association rates differed by HLA locus, highest for DRB1 and lowest for HLA-C.

Between the trimmed V and J ends, which lost 5 bases and 4 bases, there was a span of 26 bases. Germline loops: CDR1 SEHNR, CDR2 FQNEAQ (reference sequence). The CDR3 loop spans 19 amino acids. The source material was PBMCs. This chain links TRBV7-9 with TRBJ1-4; D perhaps matches TRBD1 (6 bases). The receptor comes from a female donor in good health and CMV-seronegative. Here the CDR3 reads CASSDPGMRGGGFNEKLFF. In nucleotides, the CDR3 is TGTGCCAGCAGCGACCCGGGGATGAGGGGGGGCGGATTTAATGAAAAACTGTTTTTT.